The present entry profiles one TCR beta chain with its context. This clonotype was seen more than once but under ten times. Its recognized antigen is unknown. Per-base quality was not reported, and no clone a single base away is much larger than it. The data were obtained in a study of T-cell memory formation after mild COVID-19 (dated by TCRdb to the early 2020s). Some background on the complete study: Most TCR sequence clusters were specific to one of the two donors. T-cell clones expanding and contracting after mild COVID-19 in two donors were tracked by longitudinal TCRalpha and TCRbeta repertoire sequencing. The cohort comprised two young, previously healthy adult volunteers, one female and one male. Beyond this particular receptor, the publication reports: Clones contracting from day 15 to 85 had balanced CD4/CD8 phenotypes, while a second wave expanding from day 15 to 37 was biased towards CD4+. Only two mild cases were covered by the study, and larger cohorts that include severe cases with pre-infection samples were considered necessary. Some responding clones were found in pre-infection memory, which suggests that pre-existing cross-reactive memory T cells took part in the SARS-CoV-2 response. Contracting CD4+ clones appeared mostly in the CM and EM memory subsets, whereas CD8+ clones were enriched in EMRA. Whether the second-wave clones peaking on day 37 were SARS-CoV-2 specific was not confirmed.

Ficoll-Paque density gradient centrifugation was the method used to isolate PBMCs. TCRdb names Illumina NovaSeq 6000 as the instrument used. TCRalpha and TCRbeta cDNA libraries were constructed by 5'RACE with constant-segment primers, with sample barcodes and unique molecular identifiers being introduced. Trizol reagent was used to extract RNA from every sample. Library amplification was performed in two PCR steps, and a second sample barcode and Illumina TruSeq adapters were introduced in the second step. Sequencing of the libraries was done on an Illumina NovaSeq, producing 2 x 150 bp paired-end reads. The authors processed their data as follows. The reads were demultiplexed and collapsed into UMI-guided consensus sequences using migec v1.2.7. Using mixcr v2.1.11, UMI consensuses were aligned to TRA and TRB V and J templates and then assembled into clonotypes. Clonotypes were classified as expanded or contracted when called significant by both edgeR and NoisET, with noise models trained on biological replicates. edgeR calls used a false discovery rate-adjusted p below 0.01 and a log2 fold-change threshold of 1. PCA with hierarchical clustering of max-normalized trajectories of the 1000 most abundant clonotypes was used as exploratory dynamics analysis. Separately sequenced CD4+ and CD8+ repertoires were used to assign a CD4 or CD8 phenotype to each responding clone. The public reads were quality trimmed at Q25 with fastp and then assembled into clones with MiXCR by TCRdb, keeping productive beta chains. Identical CDR3 proteins give one entry, which carries the most common genes and DNA. TCRdb's processing, not the study's, gives the V and J calls here. Across this sample there are 500,000 to 600,000 distinct CDR3 sequences, with roughly 18% seen only once. The top ten hold more than 10% of the sample.

Input material: PBMCs or a T cell subset sorted from them (not recorded which). The receptor was isolated from an adult woman who had mild COVID-19 (a few samples of this study predate the infection). The sample titles of this study are shuffled in the database, so cell type and time point are left out; the donor was told from shared clones.

The DNA is as follows: TGTGCCAGCAGTTTAGAGGGACTAGCATTCGGAGATACGCAGTATTTT. Translated, it gives CASSLEGLAFGDTQYF. This sequence uses TRBV28 and TRBJ2-3, with TRBD2 matching 9 junction bases. Taken from cysteine to phenylalanine, the CDR3 has 16 residues. Solely the CDR3 DNA is kept, with 48 bases framed from the first base. The germline V end is reduced by 2 bases and the J end by 5 bases; junction bases left unmatched: 8. Based on the germline V gene, the CDR1 and CDR2 sequences are MDHEN and SYDVKM.